This TCR beta chain was sequenced in a study of T cells in localized non-small cell lung cancer. This CDR3 has 12 amino acids. Germline V CDR1 and CDR2: SNHLY, FYNNEI. Between the trimmed V and J ends, which lost 5 bases and 4 bases, there was a span of 6 bases. TCRdb keeps only in-frame clones here, not all; method: immunoSEQ multiplex PCR. Of tens of thousands of clones in the sample, 70% to 85% were seen once. Study results and limitations: Median approximately 61 top-100 tumor clones were shared with paired adjacent lung. Longer overall survival was seen with higher T cell density measured in blood. Heterogeneity within the tumor remains possible, as just one region underwent sequencing. Clonality of T cells reached its maximum in uninvolved adjacent lung, surpassing tumor.

Note on this clone: What it binds is not known.

This TCR was recovered from a man between 35 and 75 years old with stage I squamous cell lung carcinoma. The rearrangement joins TRBV2 to TRBJ1-3; D ambiguous. The material sequenced was peripheral blood, taken before any cancer treatment. The CDR3 loop is CASSQDGNTIYF. Written as DNA, the CDR3 is TGTGCCAGCAGTCAGGACGGAAACACCATATATTTT.